The clone carrying this T cell receptor beta chain was picked up one time. This sample stems from a study of shared clonotypes between healthy human individuals. V lost 5 bases and J lost 5, with 16 bases in between. This CDR3 has 15 amino acids. Germline V gives CDR1 SGHAT, CDR2 FQDESV (reference sequence). Libraries were prepared by immunoSEQ multiplex PCR; TCRdb keeps only in-frame clonotypes and omits some of them. The sample yields about 2.3 million clones, about 92% seen once. This clonotype was obtained from a man aged 18 to 29 in good health. Some clones in this sample may be carry-over from other donors' samples. The rearrangement joins TRBV11-1 to TRBJ2-1, with a tentative D call TRBD1 (6 bases). The specimen was naive CD4+ T cells from PBMCs. Subset of the sample: CD45RA+ positively selected. CDR3 residues: CASSRLQTGHNEQFF. CDR3 DNA: TGTGCCAGCAGCCGCCTTCAGACAGGACACAATGAGCAGTTCTTC.